The 12 T cell receptor beta chains reported below all come from one sample, sequenced in a study of T cell responses to AZD1222 COVID-19 vaccine (dated by TCRdb to the early 2020s). The time point label, as the study defines it: baseline before first vaccination. Libraries were constructed by the immunoSEQ multiplex PCR assay. Here the immuneACCESS table is served through TCRdb, limited to in-frame sequences with V and J called. Missing clones are a known gap in these copies; in checked studies unresolved V genes cover under half, and the rest lacks a known reason. The sample data list 150,000 to 200,000 clones, and 94% of these were observed just once. The top ten constitute roughly 9.2% of the sample. Sequenced here: peripheral blood, sampled on day 0 of AZD1222 vaccination. Every receptor here comes from an adult in good health.

In DNA form, the CDR3 reads TGTGCCAGCAGCGTAGAGGCGGGAATCTCGAATGAGCAGTTCTTC. This codes for CASSVEAGISNEQFF. The rearrangement links TRBV9 to TRBJ2-1; D might be TRBD2 (6 bases). V was trimmed by 0 bases and J by 7 bases, leaving 14 bases between them. CDR1 is SGDLS, CDR2 YYNGEE, per germline. The CDR3 totals 15 residues.

This clone showed up just once. This chain joins TRBV27 and TRBJ2-5; 9 positions match TRBD1. CDR1 is MNHEY, CDR2 SMNVEV, per germline (reference sequence). This CDR3 spans 17 amino acids. The ends lost 5 bases at V and 5 bases at J; junction bases unmatched: 15. CDR3 coding DNA: TGTGCCAGCAGTATAGACGGGACAGGGTTGACGGGGGAGACCCAGTACTTC. This translates into CASSIDGTGLTGETQYF.

The CDR3 loop reads CAWSRGGLQSGNTIYF. The CDR3 DNA follows: TGTGCCTGGAGTCGTGGGGGTTTACAATCTGGAAACACCATATATTTT. V usage is TRBV30 and J usage is TRBJ1-3, with D tentatively TRBD1 (5 bases). The germline gives CDR1 GTSNPN, CDR2 SVGIG (reference sequence). The CDR3 extends over 16 amino acids. The V end lost 2 bases, the J end lost 1 base, and 15 bases lay between the germline ends.

The chain combines TRBV6-2 or TRBV6-3 with TRBJ2-3; TRBD1 matches at 8 bases. The trim removed 2 bases at V and 3 bases at J, leaving 4 bases unmatched. CDR1 and CDR2 (germline): MNHEY, SVGEGT. CDR3 length equals 15 residues. The CDR3: CASSYRDRSTDTQYF. For the CDR3, the DNA is TGTGCCAGCAGTTACCGGGACAGGAGTACAGATACGCAGTATTTT.

The chain couples TRBV28 to TRBJ1-1; maybe TRBD1 (5 bases). Germline CDR1 is MDHEN and CDR2 is SYDVKM. V lost 5 bases and J lost 11, with 18 bases in between. The CDR3 spans 13 residues. CDR3 protein: CASSPLRVFGAFF. Here the CDR3 DNA reads TGTGCCAGCAGTCCACTCAGGGTGTTTGGGGCTTTCTTT.

The V gene is TRBV7-2, the J gene TRBJ2-1; 7 bases match TRBD2. Unmatched junction bases numbered 3, after V lost 1 base and J lost 3 bases. This CDR3 region has 15 residues. CDR1 SGHTA and CDR2 FQGNSA come from the germline V gene. The CDR3 sequence: CASSLDGLDYNEQFF. As DNA, the CDR3 is TGTGCCAGCAGCTTAGATGGACTAGACTACAATGAGCAGTTCTTC.

The rearrangement links TRBV6-5 to TRBJ2-1; D is uncertain. V gave up 7 bases and J gave up 6 bases, with 7 bases separating them. CDR3 length: 11 residues. Germline CDR1 reads MNHEY; CDR2 reads SVGAGI. CDR3 protein: CASISGNEQFF. CDR3 nucleotides: TGTGCCAGCATCTCAGGCAATGAGCAGTTCTTC.

This clone was picked up one time. V gene TRBV10-3 combines with J gene TRBJ1-5; the D gene is possibly TRBD1 (6 bases). The CDR3 is made up of 16 amino acids. Germline V gives CDR1 ENHRY, CDR2 SYGVKD. The ends were cut back, 0 bases at V and 1 base at J, with 10 bases in the middle. CDR3 region: CAISESLQGSNQPQHF. In DNA, the CDR3 is TGTGCCATCAGTGAGTCGTTACAGGGAAGCAATCAGCCCCAGCATTTT.

The chain recombines TRBV28 with TRBJ2-7, with unresolved D. Germline CDR1 reads MDHEN; CDR2 reads SYDVKM. CDR3 length equals 15 residues. The V end lost 3 bases, the J end lost 3 bases, and 15 bases lay between the germline ends. The CDR3 region has the DNA TGTGCCAGCAGTTTCCCTAAGGACGGTAGCTACGAGCAGTACTTC. This codes for CASSFPKDGSYEQYF.

The gene calls are TRBV9 and TRBJ2-5, with 8 bases identical to TRBD2. V trimming: 3 bases; J trimming: 3 bases; junction bases outside the gene matches: 10. Per the germline V gene, CDR1 is SGDLS and CDR2 is YYNGEE. CDR3 length: 16 residues. The CDR3, as DNA: TGTGCCAGCAGCGGCGATCTGCGGGAGGTAAAAGAGACCCAGTACTTC. Its translation: CASSGDLREVKETQYF.

This sequence joins TRBV24-1 and TRBJ1-5; a possible D gene is TRBD1 (5 bases). Germline CDR1 reads KGHDR; CDR2 reads SFDVKD. V was trimmed by 3 bases and J by 5 bases, leaving 10 bases between them. This CDR3 has 14 amino acids. CDR3 nucleotide sequence: TGTGCCACCAGTGATATCGGCAGGGATCAGCCCCAGCATTTT. It yields the protein CATSDIGRDQPQHF.

This clone appeared once. The chain uses TRBV19 and TRBJ2-6; D not certain. V dropped 3 bases and J dropped 0 bases, with 6 bases sitting between them. The CDR3 runs to 15 residues. Germline V gene lookup returns CDR1 LNHDA and CDR2 SQIVND (reference sequence). The CDR3 nucleotides read TGTGCCAGTAGTATCCGGTCCTCTGGGGCCAACGTCCTGACTTTC. Translation: CASSIRSSGANVLTF.